This T cell receptor beta chain originates from a study of T cells in localized non-small cell lung cancer. The study, taken as a whole, reports: Uninvolved adjacent lung showed peak T cell clonality, exceeding tumor.

With respect to this clone: The antigen is not known.

Generated by immunoSEQ multiplex PCR, the TCRdb table keeps only in-frame clones and is missing some. The table shows about 1,500 clones, with approximately 25% occurring only once. Germline CDR1 reads ENHRY; CDR2 reads SYGVKD. The CDR3 is 17 amino acids. Unmatched junction bases numbered 15, after V lost 8 bases and J lost 3 bases. Sequenced material: normal lung tissue next to the tumor, taken before any cancer treatment. The J gene is TRBJ2-3, the V gene TRBV10-3; 9 nucleotides line up with TRBD2. The origin of this receptor is a male donor aged 60 or over with stage I lung adenocarcinoma. The CDR3 protein is CAIAAGAGGLGTDTQYF. CDR3 DNA: TGTGCCATCGCTGCAGGGGCGGGGGGGCTAGGAACAGATACGCAGTATTTT.